The 30 T cell receptor beta chains below come from one sample, sequenced in a study of T cells in narcolepsy (dated by TCRdb to between 2018 and 2020). To prepare the library, the immunoSEQ multiplex PCR assay was applied. Held by TCRdb, this immuneACCESS table contains in-frame sequences only and omits some clones. Under half of the omission traces to an unresolved V gene where checked; the cause of the rest is unknown. The sample has under 35,000 clones on record, 75% to 85% of them singletons. The ten largest clones capture approximately 1% of the sample. Sequenced material: CD45RA- memory CD4+ T cells from PBMCs. The sample's cell subset or site, from its label and the paper: memory T cells sorted ex vivo from peripheral blood. These receptors were obtained from a human donor with narcolepsy.

The chain uses TRBV2 and TRBJ1-5; the D gene is possibly TRBD1 (5 bases). The CDR3 loop spans 13 amino acids. Germline V gives CDR1 SNHLY, CDR2 FYNNEI. With 6 bases removed from V and 8 bases from J, the gap between germline ends came to 14 bases. The CDR3 bases are TGTGCCAGCAGCCTAGGGGTGGGAAAGCCCCAGCATTTT. Residues: CASSLGVGKPQHF.

This chain joins TRBV11-3 and TRBJ1-1, with a weak D call TRBD1 (5 bases). CDR3 size: 14 residues. Germline loops: CDR1 SGHNT, CDR2 YENEEA. The ends were cut back, 0 bases at V and 4 bases at J, with 9 bases in the middle. CDR3 region: CASSLERGGTEAFF. As DNA, the CDR3 is TGTGCCAGCAGCTTAGAGAGGGGTGGCACTGAAGCTTTCTTT.

V and J are TRBV29-1 and TRBJ2-4; D possibly corresponds to TRBD1 (5 bases). The CDR3 is 14 residues long. The ends were cut back, 2 bases at V and 3 bases at J, with 11 bases in the middle. Germline assignment: CDR1 SQVTM and CDR2 ANQGSEA. CDR3 bases: TGCAGCGTTGAAAGAGGTCAGGGCAAAAACATTCAGTACTTC. Translated: CSVERGQGKNIQYF. The full variable domain, completed using reference TRBV29-1 and TRBJ2-4, is SAVISQKPSRDICQRGTSLTIQCQVDSQVTMMFWYRQQPGQSLTLIATANQGSEATYESGFVIDKFPISRPNLTFSTLTVSNMSPEDSSIYLCSVERGQGKNIQYFGAGTRLSVL.

The chain carries TRBV27 and TRBJ1-1; 8 bases are a match to TRBD1. The CDR3 runs to 14 residues. The germline V gene has CDR1 MNHEY and CDR2 SMNVEV (reference sequence). J lost 4 bases, V lost 10 bases, and 11 bases had no gene match. CDR3 loop: CATKTDRGVTEAFF. DNA of the CDR3: TGTGCCACCAAGACCGACAGGGGAGTCACTGAAGCTTTCTTT.

V usage is TRBV7-8 and J usage is TRBJ2-5; possible D gene TRBD2, 6 bases. The better agreement between TRBJ2-7 and the DNA end casts doubt on the J call. CDR1 is SGHVS and CDR2 is FQNEAQ in the germline V gene. The CDR3 is 13 residues long. The CDR3 loop reads CASSRTNSYEQYF. The CDR3 DNA follows: TGTGCCAGCAGCCGGACTAACTCCTACGAGCAGTACTTC.

The V gene is TRBV6-1, the J gene TRBJ2-5, with 7 bases identical to TRBD2. Unmatched junction bases numbered 10, after V lost 5 bases and J lost 7 bases. Germline V lookup: CDR1 MNHNS, CDR2 SASEGT. The CDR3 has 14 amino acids. The DNA of the CDR3 is TGTGCCAGCAGTTTATGGGAGGGCGAGGGGACCCAGTACTTC. Its protein is CASSLWEGEGTQYF.

The chain couples TRBV6-5 to TRBJ1-5, with D unclear. Germline CDR1 MNHEY, CDR2 SVGAGI. The CDR3 is 14 residues long. V lost 8 bases and J 0 bases, leaving 11 bases between the germline ends. The CDR3 sequence is CASRSGYSNQPQHF. CDR3 DNA sequence: TGTGCCAGCCGCTCAGGTTATAGCAATCAGCCCCAGCATTTT.

The rearrangement links TRBV6-5 to TRBJ2-7; 8 bases match TRBD2. CDR1 is MNHEY and CDR2 is SVGAGI in the germline V gene. The V gene end was trimmed by 4 bases and the J gene end by 3 bases; junction bases not matched to a gene: 5. The CDR3 spans 14 residues. CDR3 loop: CASSLAGLVYEQYF. CDR3 DNA: TGTGCCAGCAGTTTAGCGGGACTAGTCTACGAGCAGTACTTC.

The J gene is TRBJ2-1, the V gene TRBV7-9; 11 nucleotides match TRBD2. Germline lookup yields CDR1 SEHNR and CDR2 FQNEAQ (reference sequence). The V and J ends lost 6 bases and 6 bases, in that order; junction bases with no gene match: 4. The CDR3 consists of 14 residues. The CDR3, as DNA: TGTGCCAGCAGGTCAACTAGCGGGAGCAATGAGCAGTTCTTC. It translates to CASRSTSGSNEQFF.

The gene calls are TRBV6-5 and TRBJ2-7; D may be TRBD1 (6 bases). CDR3 length: 14 residues. Germline lookup yields CDR1 MNHEY and CDR2 SVGAGI. V was trimmed by 4 bases and J by 4 bases, leaving 14 bases between them. CDR3 nucleotide sequence: TGTGCCAGCAGTTCCAGGGGTTGGGGGTACGAGCAGTACTTC. This encodes CASSSRGWGYEQYF.

The chain employs TRBV28 and TRBJ2-3; 11 bases are a match to TRBD2. CDR3 length: 15 amino acids. Germline V gives CDR1 MDHEN, CDR2 SYDVKM. The junction had 3 bases not matched to a gene; V was cut back by 6 bases and J by 1 base. The CDR3 sequence: CASSTLAGGTDTQYF. The CDR3 DNA reads as TGTGCCAGCAGCACACTAGCGGGGGGCACAGATACGCAGTATTTT.

This chain joins TRBV9 and TRBJ2-3; the D gene could be TRBD1 or TRBD2 (5 bases each). CDR1 SGDLS and CDR2 YYNGEE come from the germline V gene. V was trimmed by 4 bases and J by 1 base, leaving 16 bases between them. The CDR3 runs to 16 residues. In DNA form, the CDR3 reads TGTGCCAGCAGCCCCCAGAGGGGCAGGGGCACAGATACGCAGTATTTT. This gives the protein CASSPQRGRGTDTQYF.

This chain joins TRBV29-1 and TRBJ2-1; 8 bases agree with TRBD2. CDR1 and CDR2 (germline): SQVTM, ANQGSEA. CDR3 length: 19 residues. Trimming removed 4 bases from V and 5 bases from J; junction bases left unmatched: 22. The chain's CDR3 is CSVGLAPGRRKEQNNEQFF. The CDR3 DNA reads as TGCAGCGTTGGACTAGCGCCCGGAAGGAGGAAGGAGCAAAACAATGAGCAGTTCTTC.

The V gene is TRBV5-1, the J gene TRBJ2-6; TRBD2 agrees at 7 bases. V shed 7 bases, J shed 4 bases, and the junction held 5 bases outside the gene matches. CDR1 SGHRS and CDR2 YFSETQ come from the germline V gene. This CDR3 spans 14 amino acids. CDR3 nucleotide sequence: TGCGCCAGCCACGGGGGGTCCGGGGCCAACGTCCTGACTTTC. Translation gives CASHGGSGANVLTF.

This chain joins TRBV2 and TRBJ2-2; D remains ambiguous. The V end was cut by 2 bases, the J end by 3 bases, with 4 bases between. The CDR3 consists of 13 residues. Germline V gives CDR1 SNHLY, CDR2 FYNNEI. CDR3 amino acids: CASSERYTGELFF. CDR3 coding DNA: TGTGCCAGCAGTGAAAGGTACACCGGGGAGCTGTTTTTT.

V is TRBV15 and J is TRBJ2-1, with 7 bases identical to TRBD2. The trim removed 0 bases at V and 0 bases at J, leaving 14 bases unmatched. Germline CDR1 reads LNHNV; CDR2 reads YYDKDF (reference sequence). The CDR3 spans 20 residues. The CDR3, as DNA: TGTGCCACCAGCAGAGATCTGAGGTTGGGGGGAGGGAGCTCCTACAATGAGCAGTTCTTC. Its translation is CATSRDLRLGGGSSYNEQFF.

The V call is TRBV19, the J call TRBJ1-5; no clear D gene. This CDR3 has 14 residues. V was cut by 1 base and J by 0 bases, with 4 bases left in between. CDR1 is LNHDA and CDR2 is SQIVND in the germline V gene (reference sequence). CDR3 region: CASSIGTSNQPQHF. The DNA of the CDR3 is TGTGCCAGTAGTATAGGCACTAGCAATCAGCCCCAGCATTTT.

The CDR3 here is CATSRDPAGAKNIQYF. Here the CDR3 DNA reads TGTGCCACCAGCAGAGATCCAGCTGGAGCCAAAAACATTCAGTACTTC. The rearrangement uses TRBV15 and TRBJ2-4; D unresolved. The CDR3 loop spans 16 amino acids. V was clipped by 0 bases and J by 0 bases, with 9 bases between them. CDR1 is LNHNV, CDR2 YYDKDF, per germline (reference sequence).

This chain connects TRBV19 to TRBJ1-2, with D possibly matching TRBD1 (5 bases). CDR1 and CDR2 from the germline V gene are LNHDA and SQIVND (reference sequence). The V end was cut by 1 base, the J end by 4 bases, with 13 bases between. This CDR3 region has 15 residues. The DNA for the CDR3 is TGTGCCAGTAGTATAGTCTCAGGGACCAGCTATGGCTACACCTTC. As protein: CASSIVSGTSYGYTF.

This sequence joins TRBV5-1 and TRBJ1-1; D gene unclear. The length of the CDR3 is 15 residues. Germline V gene sequence: CDR1 SGHRS, CDR2 YFSETQ. Trimming took off 4 bases at V and 3 bases at J, with 16 bases between the two ends. The CDR3 nucleotides are TGCGCCAGCAGCCTAGTGGCGGTGGCGGACACTGAAGCTTTCTTT. Its protein is CASSLVAVADTEAFF.

This chain joins TRBV2 and TRBJ1-3; 7 nucleotides match TRBD1. The V and J ends lost 6 bases and 4 bases, in that order; junction bases with no gene match: 6. CDR3 length equals 14 residues. The V gene's germline CDR1 is SNHLY and CDR2 FYNNEI. The CDR3 nucleotides are TGTGCCAGCAGCGACAGGGCTGTCGGAAACACCATATATTTT. It is translated as CASSDRAVGNTIYF.

The J gene is TRBJ2-7, the V gene TRBV6-5; 8 bases line up with TRBD1. This CDR3 comprises 16 residues. Germline V gene lookup returns CDR1 MNHEY and CDR2 SVGAGI. Trimming took 4 bases from V and 4 from J; bases not matched to a gene: 12. CDR3 amino acids: CASSFTVWGTGYEQYF. As DNA, the CDR3 is TGTGCCAGCAGTTTCACGGTTTGGGGGACAGGATACGAGCAGTACTTC.

J is TRBJ2-7 and V is TRBV14; D gene ambiguous. The CDR3 loop spans 15 amino acids. Germline-derived CDR1 and CDR2 are SGHDN and FVKESK. With 0 bases removed from V and 3 bases from J, the gap between germline ends came to 12 bases. Written as DNA, the CDR3 is TGTGCCAGCAGCCAAGATTCGGTGTCTTACTACGAGCAGTACTTC. Protein sequence: CASSQDSVSYYEQYF.

In this sample, this clone turned up once. The CDR3 nucleotides read TGTGCCAGCAGTCGCACCGGGACAGGTGGCGGCTACACCTTC. Translating it yields CASSRTGTGGGYTF. The V gene is TRBV28, the J gene TRBJ1-2; 8 bases map to TRBD1. Trimming cost V 5 bases and J 8 bases; bases outside gene matches: 10. The CDR3 contains 14 residues. Germline CDR1 and CDR2: MDHEN and SYDVKM.

The chain has TRBV6-5 and TRBJ2-7; no definite D call. Germline V CDR1 and CDR2: MNHEY, SVGAGI. The CDR3 extends over 14 amino acids. V lost 2 bases and J 7 bases, leaving 15 bases between the germline ends. The chain's CDR3 is CASSYVQSGMEQYF. CDR3 bases: TGTGCCAGCAGTTACGTGCAATCGGGTATGGAGCAGTACTTC.

In its sample, this clone was seen once. DNA for the CDR3: TGTGCCAGCAGGGGTCCGGGATCTAACTATGGCTACACCTTC. As protein: CASRGPGSNYGYTF. The chain is built from TRBV2 and TRBJ1-2; no clear D gene. V was clipped by 6 bases and J by 0 bases, with 11 bases between them. The CDR3 sequence is 14 residues long. Germline V lookup: CDR1 SNHLY, CDR2 FYNNEI.

The J gene is TRBJ1-1, the V gene TRBV29-1; D is unclear. This CDR3 comprises 13 residues. The V end was cut by 6 bases, the J end by 1 base, with 12 bases between. CDR1 is SQVTM, CDR2 ANQGSEA, per germline. The CDR3 sequence is CSVLLGRNTEAFF. The CDR3 DNA reads TGCAGCGTGCTCCTGGGGAGGAACACTGAAGCTTTCTTT.

The chain is built from TRBV18 and TRBJ1-1; D possibly corresponds to TRBD1 (5 bases). Germline V gene lookup returns CDR1 KGHSH and CDR2 LQKENI. This CDR3 has 14 amino acids. V dropped 5 bases and J dropped 3 bases, with 13 bases sitting between them. The CDR3 DNA follows: TGTGCCAGCTCAGTCGGGGGAGGGGACACTGAAGCTTTCTTT. Translated: CASSVGGGDTEAFF.

This rearrangement joins TRBV28 to TRBJ1-2; perhaps TRBD1 as D (5 bases). The CDR3 has 13 amino acids. V was shortened by 3 bases and J by 4 bases, with 9 bases between the two germline ends. The germline gives CDR1 MDHEN, CDR2 SYDVKM. The CDR3 spells CASSFSRVYGYTF. The CDR3 coding sequence is TGTGCCAGCAGTTTTAGCAGGGTCTATGGCTACACCTTC.

This chain joins TRBV10-3 and TRBJ2-2; 12 nucleotides match TRBD2. Trimming took 6 bases from V and 3 from J; bases not matched to a gene: 5. Looked up from germline, CDR1 is ENHRY and CDR2 is SYGVKD. The CDR3 sequence is 16 residues long. The CDR3 sequence is CAIRPGLAGDTGELFF. In DNA form, the CDR3 reads TGTGCCATCAGGCCGGGACTAGCGGGCGACACCGGGGAGCTGTTTTTT.